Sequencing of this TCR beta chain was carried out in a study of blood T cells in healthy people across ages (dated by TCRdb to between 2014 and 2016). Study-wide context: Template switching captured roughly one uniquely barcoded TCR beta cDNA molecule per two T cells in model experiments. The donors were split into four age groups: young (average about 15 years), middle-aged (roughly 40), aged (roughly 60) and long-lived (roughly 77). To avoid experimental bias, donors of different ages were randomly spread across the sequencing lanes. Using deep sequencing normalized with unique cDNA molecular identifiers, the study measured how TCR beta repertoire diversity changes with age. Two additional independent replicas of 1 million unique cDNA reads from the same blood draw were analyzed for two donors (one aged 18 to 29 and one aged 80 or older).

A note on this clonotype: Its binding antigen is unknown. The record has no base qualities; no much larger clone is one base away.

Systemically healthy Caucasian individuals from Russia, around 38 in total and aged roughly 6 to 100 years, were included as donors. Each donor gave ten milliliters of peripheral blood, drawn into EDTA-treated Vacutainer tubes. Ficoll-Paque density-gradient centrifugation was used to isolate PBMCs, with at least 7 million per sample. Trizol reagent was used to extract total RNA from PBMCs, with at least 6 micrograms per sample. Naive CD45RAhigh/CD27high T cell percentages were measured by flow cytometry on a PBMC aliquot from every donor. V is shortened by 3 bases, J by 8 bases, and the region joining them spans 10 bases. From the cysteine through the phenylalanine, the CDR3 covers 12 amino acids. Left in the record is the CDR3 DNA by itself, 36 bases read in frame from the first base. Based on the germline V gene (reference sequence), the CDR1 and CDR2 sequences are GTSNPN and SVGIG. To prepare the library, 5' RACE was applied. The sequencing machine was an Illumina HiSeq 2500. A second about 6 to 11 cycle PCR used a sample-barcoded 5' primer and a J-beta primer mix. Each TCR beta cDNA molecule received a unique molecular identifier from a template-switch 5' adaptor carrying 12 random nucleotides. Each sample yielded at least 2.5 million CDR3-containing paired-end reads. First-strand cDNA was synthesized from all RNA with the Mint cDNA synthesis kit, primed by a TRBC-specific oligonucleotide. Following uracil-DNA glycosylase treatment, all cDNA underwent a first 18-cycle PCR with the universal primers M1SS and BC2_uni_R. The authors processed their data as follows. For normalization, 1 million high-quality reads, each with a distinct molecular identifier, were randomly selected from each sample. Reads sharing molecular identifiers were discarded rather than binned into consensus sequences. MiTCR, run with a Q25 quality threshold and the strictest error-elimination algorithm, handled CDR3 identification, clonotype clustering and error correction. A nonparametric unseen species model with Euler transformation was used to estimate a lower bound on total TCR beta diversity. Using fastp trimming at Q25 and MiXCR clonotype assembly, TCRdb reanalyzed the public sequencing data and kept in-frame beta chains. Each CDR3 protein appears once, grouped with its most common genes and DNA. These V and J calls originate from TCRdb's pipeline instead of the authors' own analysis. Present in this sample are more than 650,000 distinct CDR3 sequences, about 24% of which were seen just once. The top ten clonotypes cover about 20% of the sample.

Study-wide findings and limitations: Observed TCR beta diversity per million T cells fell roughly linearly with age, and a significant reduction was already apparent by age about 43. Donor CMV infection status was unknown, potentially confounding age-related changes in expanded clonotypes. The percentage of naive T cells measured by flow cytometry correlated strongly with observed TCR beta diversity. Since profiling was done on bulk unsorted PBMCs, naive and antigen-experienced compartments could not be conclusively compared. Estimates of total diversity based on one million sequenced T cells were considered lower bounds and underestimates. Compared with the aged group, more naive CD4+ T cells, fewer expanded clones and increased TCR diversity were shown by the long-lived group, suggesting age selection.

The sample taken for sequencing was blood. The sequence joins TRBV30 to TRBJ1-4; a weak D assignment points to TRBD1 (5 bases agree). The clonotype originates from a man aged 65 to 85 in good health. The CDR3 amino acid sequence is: CAWSWQGEKLFF. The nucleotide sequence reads TGTGCCTGGAGCTGGCAGGGCGAAAAACTGTTTTTT.